This TCR beta chain emerged from a study of shared clonotypes between healthy human individuals. For this clone: The antigen remains unidentified.

Germline values: CDR1 ENHRY, CDR2 SYGVKD. V was shortened by 0 bases and J by 2 bases, with 13 bases between the two germline ends. The CDR3 is 17 amino acids. Study conclusions and caveats: Expectations were that clonotype sharing among donors would be affected by sequencing depth. The four-donor shared clonotypes exceeded non-shared clonotypes in generation probability, with non-shared ones scoring lower.

Sequencing was performed with immunoSEQ multiplex PCR; in TCRdb, only in-frame clones are kept and a portion is missing. The table shows just over 2,000,000 clones, with 95% occurring only once. The specimen sequenced was naive CD4+ T cells sorted from blood. The subset: CD45RA+ positively selected. This TCR was recovered from a man between 18 and 29 years old in good health. The chain uses TRBV10-3 and TRBJ1-4; possible D gene TRBD1, 5 bases. CDR3 sequence: CAISESTGGSTNEKLFF. In DNA, the CDR3 is TGTGCCATCAGTGAGTCGACGGGGGGTTCTACTAATGAAAAACTGTTTTTT.